This record concerns one TCR beta chain sequence. The entry originates in a study of tumor T cells in aggressive B-cell lymphoma. Sequencing used immunoSEQ multiplex PCR; TCRdb keeps in-frame clones, though not all of them. The sample has some 3,000 clones; roughly 85% are singletons. In germline, CDR1 is ENHRY, CDR2 SYGVKD. CDR3 length equals 14 residues. Losses at the gene ends were 6 bases for V and 3 bases for J; bases not matched to a gene: 3. The rearrangement links TRBV10-3 to TRBJ1-2, with 11 positions matching TRBD1. Sequencing input: tumor tissue. This TCR came from an adult with diffuse large B cell lymphoma. Some clones in this sample may be carry-over from other donors' samples. DNA for the CDR3: TGTGCCATCAGCGGACAGGGGGCTGACTATGGCTACACCTTC. Translating it yields CAISGQGADYGYTF.